This T cell receptor (beta chain) was identified during a study of shared clonotypes between healthy human individuals. The overall study: A donor's plate count was three for CD4 naive and three for CD4 memory; CD8 naive had two and CD8 memory one.

Profiled with immunoSEQ multiplex PCR; TCRdb holds only in-frame clones, not every one. The profile shows about 2 million clones, 95% of them singletons. Trimming shortened V by 4 bases and J by 6 bases, and 15 bases separated the two germline ends. The CDR3 consists of 14 residues. Germline loops: CDR1 MGHDK, CDR2 SYGVNS. This clone was seen a handful of times. Its specificity is unknown. Points from the study as a whole: Naive subsets typically showed greater estimated richness than memory subsets.

Sequencing input: naive CD4+ T cells sorted from blood. Subset defined: CD45RA+ positively selected. The sequence derives from a man aged 18 to 29 in good health. The chain links TRBV25-1 to TRBJ1-2; tentatively, D is TRBD1 (6 bases). CDR3 sequence: CASSVAGEWDGYTF. The DNA of the CDR3 is TGTGCCAGCAGTGTCGCAGGGGAGTGGGATGGCTACACCTTC.